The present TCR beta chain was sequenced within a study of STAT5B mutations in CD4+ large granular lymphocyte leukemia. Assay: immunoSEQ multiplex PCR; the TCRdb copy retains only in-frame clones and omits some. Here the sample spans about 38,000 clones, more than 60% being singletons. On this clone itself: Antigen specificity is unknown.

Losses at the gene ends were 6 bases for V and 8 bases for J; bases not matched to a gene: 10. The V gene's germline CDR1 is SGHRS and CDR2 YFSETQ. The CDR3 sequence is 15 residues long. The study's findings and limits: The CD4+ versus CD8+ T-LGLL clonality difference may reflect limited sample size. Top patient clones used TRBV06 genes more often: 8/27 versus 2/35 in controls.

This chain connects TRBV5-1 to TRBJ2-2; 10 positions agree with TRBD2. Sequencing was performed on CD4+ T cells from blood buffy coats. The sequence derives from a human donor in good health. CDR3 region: CASIESGTSDGELFF. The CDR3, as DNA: TGCGCCAGCATCGAGAGCGGGACTAGCGATGGGGAGCTGTTTTTT. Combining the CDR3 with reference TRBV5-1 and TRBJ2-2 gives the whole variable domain KAGVTQTPRYLIKTRGQQVTLSCSPISGHRSVSWYQQTPGQGLQFLFEYFSETQRNKGNFPGRFSGRQFSNSRSEMNVSTLELGDSALYLCASIESGTSDGELFFGEGSRLTVL.